Presented here are 15 T cell receptor beta chains from one specimen sequenced in a study of cytomegalovirus exposure and HLA in healthy donors. Primers for the PCR totalled 60 Vbeta and 13 Jbeta. Some clones are missing from TCRdb's copy, which holds only in-frame ones; the method was immunoSEQ multiplex PCR. This sample has some 120,000 clones, with around 70% found just once. The sequenced sample consisted of PBMCs. The source of these receptors is a man aged 30 to 39 in good health and CMV-seropositive.

A word on this clone: Germline is not matched at one junction end, which may reflect a read error. The sample has other DNA sequences that encode this CDR3 too. The CDR3 protein is CASSRDTSYEQYF. In DNA form, the CDR3 reads TGTGCCAGCAGCCGGGACACCTCCTATGAGCAGTACTTC. V is TRBV5-6 and J is TRBJ2-7, with D tentatively TRBD1 (6 bases). CDR3 length: 13 amino acids. Germline V lookup: CDR1 SGHDT, CDR2 YYEEEE.

This clone has just a few counts. This sequence joins TRBV5-1 and TRBJ1-2, with D hard to call. There are 14 residues in the CDR3. V lost 0 bases to trimming and J lost 3 bases, with 9 bases between them. Germline loops: CDR1 SGHRS, CDR2 YFSETQ. Here the CDR3 DNA reads TGCGCCAGCAGCTTGGCCGGTCAGGACTATGGCTACACCTTC. It specifies CASSLAGQDYGYTF. The entire variable domain, with the rest obtained from reference TRBV5-1 and TRBJ1-2, is as follows: KAGVTQTPRYLIKTRGQQVTLSCSPISGHRSVSWYQQTPGQGLQFLFEYFSETQRNKGNFPGRFSGRQFSNSRSEMNVSTLELGDSALYLCASSLAGQDYGYTFGSGTRLTVV.

This clone has a handful of counts. This chain uses TRBV28 with TRBJ2-2; 7 bases are shared with TRBD2. Trimming removed 5 bases from V and 6 bases from J; junction bases left unmatched: 6. From germline, CDR1 is MDHEN and CDR2 SYDVKM. The CDR3 is made up of 14 amino acids. CDR3: CASSPLTSAGELFF. For the CDR3, the DNA is TGTGCCAGCAGTCCCTTAACTAGCGCCGGGGAGCTGTTTTTT.

This clone was counted a few times. V and J are TRBV11-2 and TRBJ1-1; D is unclear. Trimming took off 10 bases at V and 11 bases at J, with 20 bases between the two ends. There are 12 residues in the CDR3. Germline assignment: CDR1 SGHAT and CDR2 FQNNGV. CDR3 nucleotide sequence: TGTGCCAACCTTGGAAGTTTTCCGGGGGCTTTCTTT. It encodes CANLGSFPGAFF.

J is TRBJ2-1 and V is TRBV7-2, with TRBD1 identical over 10 bases. With V trimmed by 3 bases and J by 3 bases, 2 bases remained unmatched. This CDR3 has 15 residues. Germline CDR1 SGHTA, CDR2 FQGNSA. The CDR3 region is CASSFDRGLYNEQFF. Written as DNA, the CDR3 is TGTGCCAGCAGCTTTGACAGGGGGCTCTACAATGAGCAGTTCTTC.

This rearrangement joins TRBV28 to TRBJ1-6; a possible D gene is TRBD1 (5 bases). The germline gives CDR1 MDHEN, CDR2 SYDVKM. Trimming took off 6 bases at V and 4 bases at J, with 13 bases between the two ends. The CDR3 is 15 residues long. CDR3 nucleotide sequence: TGTGCCAGCAGATCCGCAGGGACTTATAATTCACCCCTCCACTTT. This encodes CASRSAGTYNSPLHF.

The V call is TRBV4-1, the J call TRBJ2-7, with a possible D match to TRBD1 (5 bases). Germline loops: CDR1 MGHRA, CDR2 YSYEKL. The CDR3 covers 14 residues. The V gene lost 3 bases and the J gene lost 1 base, with 10 bases spanning the gap. CDR3 sequence (DNA): TGCGCCAGCAGCCACCGACAGAATTCCTACGAGCAGTACTTC. Translated: CASSHRQNSYEQYF.

V gene TRBV28 combines with J gene TRBJ2-7, with no clear D. Germline loops: CDR1 MDHEN, CDR2 SYDVKM. Deletions cut 8 bases from V and 0 bases from J, with 14 bases between. The CDR3 covers 14 residues. The CDR3 sequence: CASRPPIASYEQYF. The CDR3 bases are TGTGCCAGCCGGCCCCCTATAGCCTCCTACGAGCAGTACTTC. Full variable domain (rest looked up from reference TRBV28 and TRBJ2-7): DVKVTQSSRYLVKRTGEKVFLECVQDMDHENMFWYRQDPGLGLRLIYFSYDVKMKEKGDIPEGYSVSREKKERFSLILESASTNQTSMYLCASRPPIASYEQYFGPGTRLTVT.

V gene TRBV2 combines with J gene TRBJ2-7; D call uncertain. The V end was cut by 6 bases, the J end by 0 bases, with 3 bases between. CDR1 and CDR2 from the germline V gene are SNHLY and FYNNEI. The CDR3 consists of 11 residues. DNA of the CDR3: TGTGCCAGCAGCCTCTCCTACGAGCAGTACTTC. Amino acids: CASSLSYEQYF.

The V call is TRBV6-1, the J call TRBJ2-5; TRBD1 matches 8 bases. Losses at the gene ends were 7 bases for V and 11 bases for J; bases not matched to a gene: 15. The CDR3 has 14 residues. CDR1 MNHNS and CDR2 SASEGT come from the germline V gene. CDR3 DNA sequence: TGTGCCAGCACCTGGAAGGGACAGGACCGGGAGCAGTACTTC. Protein sequence: CASTWKGQDREQYF.

J is TRBJ2-1 and V is TRBV12-5, with TRBD2 as a possible D gene (6 bases). The CDR3 contains 16 residues. Germline lookup yields CDR1 LGHNT and CDR2 FRNRAP. The V end was cut by 1 base, the J end by 8 bases, with 18 bases between. CDR3 loop: CASGLDPAGSLHEQFF. CDR3 in DNA: TGTGCTAGTGGTTTGGACCCTGCGGGGTCCCTGCATGAGCAGTTCTTC.

As to this clone: Other DNA sequences in this sample translate to the same CDR3. The V and J genes are TRBV9 and TRBJ2-3; D gene uncertain. Trimming took off 0 bases at V and 1 base at J, with 6 bases between the two ends. The CDR3 is 14 residues long. The germline V gene encodes CDR1 SGDLS and CDR2 YYNGEE. Here the CDR3 DNA reads TGTGCCAGCAGCGTAGGCGGTCGCACAGATACGCAGTATTTT. It translates to CASSVGGRTDTQYF.

The chain combines TRBV6-6 with TRBJ2-7; TRBD2 aligns across 8 bases. The junction had 8 bases not matched to a gene; V was cut back by 11 bases and J by 2 bases. Germline CDR1 MNHNY, CDR2 SVGAGI (reference sequence). CDR3 size: 13 residues. The CDR3 reads CACRRAGAYEQYF. CDR3 sequence (DNA): TGTGCCTGCCGGAGAGCGGGAGCCTACGAGCAGTACTTC.

The chain carries TRBV2 and TRBJ2-1; TRBD2 matches 7 bases. The CDR3 spans 15 residues. Germline V gene data show CDR1 as SNHLY and CDR2 as FYNNEI. DNA for the CDR3: TGTGCGAGGACGAGTGGGAGGGCCTTGTGGAATGAGCAGTTCTTC. Its translation: CARTSGRALWNEQFF.

The table lists this clone with a few counts. V and J are TRBV18 and TRBJ2-7, with 7 bases matching TRBD1. The J segment lost 2 bases and the V segment lost 0 bases, leaving 4 bases of the junction unmatched. The CDR3 covers 15 residues. CDR1 is KGHSH, CDR2 LQKENI, per germline. CDR3 bases: TGTGCCAGCTCACCACCGACAGGGAATCCCTACGAGCAGTACTTC. Its protein is CASSPPTGNPYEQYF.